These 25 T cell receptor beta chains originate from one sample sequenced in a study of T cells expressing NK-cell markers. One entry per CDR3 protein, without DNA, is what TCRdb gives after re-calling the 5' RACE reads. The specimen's table records about 460,000 distinct CDR3 sequences. What was sequenced was blood T cells: a sorted CD56 or NKG2C T cell subset, CD4+ or CD8+ T cells, or bulk PBMC T cells (not recorded which). Receptors were obtained from a woman aged 45-59 years in good health.

The chain joins TRBV20-1 to TRBJ1-5. Germline V gives CDR1 DFQATT, CDR2 SNEGSKA (reference sequence). The length of the CDR3 is 14 residues. The CDR3: CSARAGRGDAPQHF.

The genes are TRBV24-1 and TRBJ2-1. Germline CDR1 is KGHDR and CDR2 is SFDVKD. This CDR3 has 12 residues. CDR3 residues: CATSRLPDEQFF.

V usage is TRBV24-1 and J usage is TRBJ2-1; TCRdb calls TRBD2, which cannot be checked without DNA. CDR3 length equals 16 residues. Germline lookup yields CDR1 KGHDR and CDR2 SFDVKD. CDR3 sequence reads: CATSEPGGQGAHEQFF.

This chain uses TRBV20-1 with TRBJ1-4; TCRdb lists TRBD1, though no DNA is available to test this call. The CDR3 extends over 14 amino acids. Per germline, CDR1 DFQATT and CDR2 SNEGSKA (reference sequence). The CDR3 protein is CSARSGATNEKLFF.

This chain connects TRBV7-6 to TRBJ1-2; with no DNA, the TCRdb D assignment of TRBD1 cannot be verified. Germline lookup yields CDR1 SGHVS and CDR2 FNYEAQ. The CDR3 has 15 residues. The CDR3 reads CASSPQGTFFYGYTF.

The chain employs TRBV3-1 and TRBJ1-5. Germline V gene data show CDR1 as LGHDT and CDR2 as YNNKEL (reference sequence). The CDR3 is 15 residues long. CDR3 sequence: CASSLNGAKNQPQHF.

The V gene is TRBV7-8, the J gene TRBJ2-1. Germline values: CDR1 SGHVS, CDR2 FQNEAQ. The CDR3 spans 15 residues. CDR3 sequence reads: CASSREESSYNEQFF.

The chain couples TRBV29-1 to TRBJ2-3; lacking DNA, the TRBD1 call made by TCRdb goes unchecked. The CDR3 spans 15 residues. Germline V gives CDR1 SQVTM, CDR2 ANQGSEA. This CDR3 reads CSAMGYRGLADTQYF.

The rearrangement links TRBV24-1 to TRBJ2-1; TCRdb picks TRBD2, but there is no DNA to check that call. Germline lookup yields CDR1 KGHDR and CDR2 SFDVKD. The CDR3 totals 14 residues. CDR3 residues: CATGAGLASNEQFF.

V usage is TRBV27 and J usage is TRBJ1-5. The CDR3 totals 13 residues. Per germline, CDR1 MNHEY and CDR2 SMNVEV (reference sequence). CDR3 region: CASGQNRIQPQHF.

The gene calls are TRBV28 and TRBJ1-1. This CDR3 spans 11 amino acids. CDR1 is MDHEN, CDR2 SYDVKM, per germline. The CDR3 spells CATGRSTEAFF.

This sequence joins TRBV6-6 and TRBJ2-5; with no DNA, the TCRdb D assignment of TRBD2 cannot be verified. Germline V gives CDR1 MNHNY, CDR2 SVGAGI (reference sequence). The length of the CDR3 is 15 residues. The CDR3 here is CASSYSLAGGQTQYF.

The chain joins TRBV6-5 to TRBJ1-2. Germline CDR1 is MNHEY and CDR2 is SVGAGI. The CDR3 is 12 residues long. The CDR3 sequence is CASKYLKGGYTF.

The CDR3 protein is CASSSQGLAAPSSYNEQFF. The chain carries TRBV5-1 and TRBJ2-1; checking the TCRdb D call of TRBD2 is not possible without DNA. The germline V gene has CDR1 SGHRS and CDR2 YFSETQ. CDR3 length equals 19 residues. Together with reference TRBV5-1 and TRBJ2-1, the CDR3 gives the full variable domain: KAGVTQTPRYLIKTRGQQVTLSCSPISGHRSVSWYQQTPGQGLQFLFEYFSETQRNKGNFPGRFSGRQFSNSRSEMNVSTLELGDSALYLCASSSQGLAAPSSYNEQFFGPGTRLTVL.

The chain is built from TRBV5-1 and TRBJ2-1; as DNA is missing, the TRBD2 call by TCRdb cannot be tested. This CDR3 contains 15 residues. CDR1 is SGHRS and CDR2 is YFSETQ in the germline V gene. Here the CDR3 reads CASSLRLAGNNEQFF.

This chain joins TRBV20-1 and TRBJ2-1; checking the TCRdb D call of TRBD2 is not possible without DNA. The germline V gene encodes CDR1 DFQATT and CDR2 SNEGSKA (reference sequence). This CDR3 has 14 residues. CDR3: CSAFSGSGDNEQFF.

The V gene is TRBV20-1, the J gene TRBJ2-2; without DNA, the TCRdb call of TRBD2 cannot be checked. The length of the CDR3 is 13 residues. Germline-derived CDR1 and CDR2 are DFQATT and SNEGSKA (reference sequence). The CDR3 loop reads CSASDWRTGELFF.

V and J are TRBV6-1 and TRBJ2-7. CDR1 and CDR2 from the germline V gene are MNHNS and SASEGT. The CDR3 runs 11 residues. CDR3 loop: CASLIETIQYF.

J is TRBJ1-5 and V is TRBV20-1; the D call of TRBD1 rests on TCRdb alone, since no DNA is present to check it. The V gene's germline CDR1 is DFQATT and CDR2 SNEGSKA (reference sequence). This CDR3 has 15 residues. The CDR3 here is CSARELGQGNQPQHF.

This chain joins TRBV29-1 and TRBJ2-7. Germline V gene lookup returns CDR1 SQVTM and CDR2 ANQGSEA. This CDR3 has 13 residues. This CDR3 is CSANSEFSYEQYF.

V gene TRBV9 combines with J gene TRBJ2-7. Germline V lookup: CDR1 SGDLS, CDR2 YYNGEE. The CDR3 is 15 residues long. The CDR3 is CASSVFATAPYEQYF.

The chain joins TRBV5-1 to TRBJ2-1; TCRdb's D gene call, TRBD2, goes unchecked for lack of DNA. The germline CDR1 and CDR2 sequences are SGHRS and YFSETQ. This CDR3 contains 14 residues. The CDR3 protein is CASNPGTFYNEQFF.

This rearrangement joins TRBV4-1 to TRBJ2-5; TCRdb proposes TRBD1, but this gene call is untestable without DNA. This CDR3 comprises 14 residues. Germline V lookup: CDR1 MGHRA, CDR2 YSYEKL. The CDR3 sequence is CASSQGQIQETQYF.

The chain links TRBV6-5 to TRBJ2-5; TCRdb names TRBD1, which stays unverified in the absence of DNA. The germline CDR1 and CDR2 sequences are MNHEY and SVGAGI. CDR3 length equals 11 residues. This CDR3 reads CASGPDETQYF.

The V and J genes are TRBV10-3 and TRBJ1-2; TCRdb selects TRBD1, and the lack of DNA leaves this call unchecked. This CDR3 region has 17 residues. CDR1 and CDR2 from the germline V gene are ENHRY and SYGVKD. CDR3 amino acids: CAISESTDSVTNYGYTF.